These 9 T cell receptor beta chains were all obtained from the same sample, sequenced in a study of blood T cell repertoires in COVID-19. Measured with immunoSEQ multiplex PCR; TCRdb has only the in-frame clones, and not every one. Of 250,000 to 350,000 clones listed, approximately 86% are singletons. Sequenced: peripheral blood. The receptors derive from a man between 18 and 35 years old with active or convalescent COVID-19.

The chain recombines TRBV7-2 with TRBJ2-1, with a possible D match to TRBD2 (6 bases). This CDR3 has 17 amino acids. Germline V lookup: CDR1 SGHTA, CDR2 FQGNSA. Trimming removed 5 bases at V and 4 bases at J, with 21 bases between. CDR3 region: CASSPSLGGTYYNEQFF. DNA for the CDR3: TGTGCCAGCAGCCCGTCCCTTGGAGGGACCTATTACAATGAGCAGTTCTTC.

This rearrangement joins TRBV4-2 to TRBJ1-1; the D gene is possibly TRBD1 (5 bases). CDR1 is LGHNA, CDR2 YNFKEQ, per germline. Trimming took 4 bases from V and 1 from J, leaving 10 bases between them. This CDR3 contains 14 residues. The CDR3 nucleotides are TGTGCCAGCAGCCGACCTACAGGGAACACTGAAGCTTTCTTT. Encoded protein: CASSRPTGNTEAFF.

This chain joins TRBV7-3 and TRBJ2-5; maybe TRBD2 (5 bases). This CDR3 comprises 16 residues. Germline CDR1 is SGHTA and CDR2 is FQGTGA. Trimming cost V 0 bases and J 5 bases, with 16 bases left between them. The chain's CDR3 is CASSLTGRKGGETQYF. CDR3 coding DNA: TGTGCCAGCAGCTTAACAGGTCGAAAGGGCGGGGAGACCCAGTACTTC.

J is TRBJ2-1 and V is TRBV29-1; the match to TRBD2 covers 13 bases. V lost 4 bases to trimming and J lost 0 bases; unmatched junction nucleotides: 12. Germline V CDR1 and CDR2: SQVTM, ANQGSEA. The CDR3 spans 19 residues. CDR3 coding DNA: TGCAGCGTTGTACCTGAAGGGACTAGCGGGGATGTCTCCTACAATGAGCAGTTCTTC. Its protein product is CSVVPEGTSGDVSYNEQFF.

This chain links TRBV5-1 with TRBJ2-1; 11 bases are a match to TRBD1. CDR1 is SGHRS and CDR2 is YFSETQ in the germline V gene. V was pared by 4 bases and J by 7 bases, with 7 bases of the junction left unmatched. The CDR3 totals 15 residues. CDR3 in amino acids: CASSPGQGAVNEQFF. The CDR3 nucleotides read TGCGCCAGCAGCCCTGGACAGGGGGCAGTTAATGAGCAGTTCTTC.

This chain uses TRBV3-1 (or the pseudogene TRBV3-2) with TRBJ1-5; TRBD1 aligns across 8 bases. The germline gives CDR1 LGHDT, CDR2 YNNKEL (reference sequence). After removal of 1 base from V and 0 bases from J, the junction contained 2 bases not matched to a gene. The CDR3 runs 16 residues. The CDR3: CASSQGGQGSNQPQHF. The CDR3 DNA follows: TGTGCCAGCAGCCAAGGTGGACAGGGTAGCAATCAGCCCCAGCATTTT.

The chain joins TRBV4-1 to TRBJ1-4; D is uncertain. Germline V CDR1 and CDR2: MGHRA, YSYEKL. The CDR3 runs to 14 residues. Trimming removed 3 bases from V and 6 bases from J, with 11 bases in between. Here the CDR3 DNA reads TGCGCCAGCAGCCAGAGCGGGGATCATGAAAAACTGTTTTTT. Its translation: CASSQSGDHEKLFF.

This chain uses TRBV5-1 with TRBJ2-2; a possible D gene is TRBD1 (6 bases). Per the germline V gene, CDR1 is SGHRS and CDR2 is YFSETQ. Trimming removed 0 bases from V and 7 bases from J, with 13 bases in between. This CDR3 is 15 amino acids long. CDR3 protein: CASSLAGQLGGELFF. CDR3 nucleotides: TGCGCCAGCAGCTTGGCCGGACAGCTCGGCGGGGAGCTGTTTTTT.

V gene TRBV6-5 combines with J gene TRBJ2-5; D gene uncertain. This CDR3 comprises 10 residues. V was clipped by 8 bases and J by 5 bases, with 6 bases between them. CDR1 and CDR2 from the germline V gene are MNHEY and SVGAGI. The CDR3 sequence: CASSRETQYF. CDR3 sequence (DNA): TGTGCCAGCTCCCGGGAGACCCAGTACTTC.